This T cell receptor (beta chain) was recorded in a study of beta chain features in type 1 diabetes. Worth noting for this clone: The antigen remains unidentified.

Every bit of the isolated RNA underwent reverse transcription, so sequencing read expressed TCRB transcripts. Only in-frame clones appear in the TCRdb table, and some are missing; sequencing was by immunoSEQ multiplex PCR. The sample records more than 550,000 clones, over 13% being singletons. Whole-study findings and limits: The study found that naive, central memory and Treg TCRB repertoires appeared more similar in patients than in healthy donors. Within each of all four CD4+ subsets, Type 1 diabetes patients had TCRB CDR3s that were moderately but significantly shorter.

V lost 5 bases to trimming and J lost 2 bases; unmatched junction nucleotides: 4. The CDR3 is 14 amino acids. Germline loops: CDR1 SNHLY, CDR2 FYNNEI. J is TRBJ2-5 and V is TRBV2; 8 bases fit TRBD2. The source material was naive CD4+ T cells from blood. The TCR sequence derives from a man aged 18 to 29 with type 1 diabetes. CDR3 amino acids: CASSRGGRQETQYF. The CDR3 DNA reads as TGTGCCAGCAGTCGGGGGGGCAGGCAAGAGACCCAGTACTTC.